The T cell receptor beta chain under discussion was sequenced for a study of beta chain features in type 1 diabetes. At the level of the study: There were 107,917,701 sorted cells examined across all samples. Study-wide results and caveats: A moderate, significant TCRB CDR3 shortening appeared in type 1 diabetes across four CD4+ subsets. With patients and controls alike, PCR might favor shorter templates to an equal degree.

On this clone: The antigen is unknown.

Germline V gene sequence: CDR1 SGDLS, CDR2 YYNGEE. CDR3 length: 14 residues. V was clipped by 0 bases and J by 0 bases, with 6 bases between them. Sequencing targeted expressed TCRB transcripts, as all isolated RNA had been reverse transcribed. Data came from immunoSEQ multiplex PCR; TCRdb stores just in-frame clones and leaves some out. The sample shows 120,000 to 150,000 clones, about an eighth of them seen only once. Purity of each sorted population was above 95%. The chain carries TRBV9 and TRBJ2-5, with D perhaps matching TRBD2 (5 bases). The sequenced material came from central memory CD4+ T cells from blood. The source of this sequence is a man aged 18 to 35 with type 1 diabetes. The CDR3 DNA is TGTGCCAGCAGCGTAGAGGACTACCAAGAGACCCAGTACTTC. It translates to CASSVEDYQETQYF.